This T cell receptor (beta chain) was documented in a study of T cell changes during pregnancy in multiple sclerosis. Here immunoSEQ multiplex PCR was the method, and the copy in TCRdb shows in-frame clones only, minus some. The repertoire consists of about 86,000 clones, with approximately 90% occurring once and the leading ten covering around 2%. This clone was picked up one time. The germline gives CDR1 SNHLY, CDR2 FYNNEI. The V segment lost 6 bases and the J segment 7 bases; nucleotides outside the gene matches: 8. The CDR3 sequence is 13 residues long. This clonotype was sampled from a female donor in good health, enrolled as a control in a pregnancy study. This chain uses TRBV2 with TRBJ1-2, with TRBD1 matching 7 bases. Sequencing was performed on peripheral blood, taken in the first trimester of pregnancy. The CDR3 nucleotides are TGTGCCAGCAGGGCGACAGGGCCTGGTGGCTACACCTTC. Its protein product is CASRATGPGGYTF. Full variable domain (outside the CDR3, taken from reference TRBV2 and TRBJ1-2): EPEVTQTPSHQVTQMGQEVILRCVPISNHLYFYWYRQILGQKVEFLVSFYNNEISEKSEIFDDQFSVERPDGSNFTLKIRSTKLEDSAMYFCASRATGPGGYTFGSGTRLTVV.